This T cell receptor beta chain was sequenced in a study of cytomegalovirus exposure and HLA in healthy donors. PCR primers comprised 60 Vbeta and 13 Jbeta primers. Measured with immunoSEQ multiplex PCR; TCRdb has only the in-frame clones, and not every one. The sample lists 75,000 to 95,000 clones, 85% to 90% seen once, with 2.3% in the top ten. The receptor comes from a young man in good health and CMV-seronegative. The sample consisted of PBMCs.

The CDR3 DNA reads as TGTGCCTGGAGTGTCGCGGGGCAGCGCCATAATTCACCCCTCCACTTT. Translation: CAWSVAGQRHNSPLHF. The chain has TRBV30 and TRBJ1-6; TRBD1 is a possible D gene (5 bases). This CDR3 is built from 16 residues. In germline, CDR1 is GTSNPN, CDR2 SVGIG (reference sequence). Between the trimmed V and J ends, which lost 0 bases and 5 bases, there was a span of 14 bases.